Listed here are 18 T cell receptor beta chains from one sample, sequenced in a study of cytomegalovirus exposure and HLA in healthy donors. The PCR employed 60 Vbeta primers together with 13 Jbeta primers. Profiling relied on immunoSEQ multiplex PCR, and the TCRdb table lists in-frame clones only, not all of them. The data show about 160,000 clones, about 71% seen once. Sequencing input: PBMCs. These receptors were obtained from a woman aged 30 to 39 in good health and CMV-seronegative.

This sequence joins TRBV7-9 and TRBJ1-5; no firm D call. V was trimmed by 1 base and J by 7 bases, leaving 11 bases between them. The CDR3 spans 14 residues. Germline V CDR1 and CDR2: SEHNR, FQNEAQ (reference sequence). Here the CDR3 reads CASSLEQDGQPQHF. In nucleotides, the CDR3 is TGTGCCAGCAGCTTAGAACAAGACGGGCAGCCCCAGCATTTT.

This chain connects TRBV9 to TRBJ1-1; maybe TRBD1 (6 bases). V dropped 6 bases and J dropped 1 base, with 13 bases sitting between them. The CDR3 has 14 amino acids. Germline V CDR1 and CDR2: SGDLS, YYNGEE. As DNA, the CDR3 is TGTGCCAGCACCGCGACAGGAGCGAACACTGAAGCTTTCTTT. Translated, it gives CASTATGANTEAFF.

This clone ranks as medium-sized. As DNA, the CDR3 is TGTGCCAGCTTTCGGGAGAACACTGAAGCTTTCTTT. Its translation is CASFRENTEAFF. The chain carries TRBV7-9 and TRBJ1-1; D is unresolved. Germline lookup yields CDR1 SEHNR and CDR2 FQNEAQ (reference sequence). CDR3 length: 12 amino acids. Trimming took off 8 bases at V and 1 base at J, with 8 bases between the two ends.

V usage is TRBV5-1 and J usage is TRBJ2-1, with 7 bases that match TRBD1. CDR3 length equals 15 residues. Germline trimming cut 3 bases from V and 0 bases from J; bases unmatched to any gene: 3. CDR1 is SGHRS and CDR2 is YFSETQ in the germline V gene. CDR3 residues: CASSSQGISYNEQFF. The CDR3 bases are TGCGCCAGCAGCTCACAGGGGATCTCCTACAATGAGCAGTTCTTC.

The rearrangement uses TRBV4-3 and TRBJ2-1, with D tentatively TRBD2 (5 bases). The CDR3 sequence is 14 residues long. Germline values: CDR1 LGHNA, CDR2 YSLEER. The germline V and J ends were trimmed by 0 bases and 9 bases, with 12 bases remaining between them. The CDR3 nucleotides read TGCGCCAGCAGCCAAGATTACAATGCGGGTGAGCAGTTCTTC. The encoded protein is CASSQDYNAGEQFF.

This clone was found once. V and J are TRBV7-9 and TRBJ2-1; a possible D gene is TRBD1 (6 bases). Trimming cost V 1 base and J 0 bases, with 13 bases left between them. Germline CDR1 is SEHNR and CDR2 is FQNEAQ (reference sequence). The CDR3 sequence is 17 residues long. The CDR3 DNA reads TGTGCCAGCAGCTTAGAAGGGGGATGGAGCTCCTACAATGAGCAGTTCTTC. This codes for CASSLEGGWSSYNEQFF. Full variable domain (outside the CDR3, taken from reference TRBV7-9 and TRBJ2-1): DTGVSQNPRHKITKRGQNVTFRCDPISEHNRLYWYRQTLGQGPEFLTYFQNEAQLEKSRLLSDRFSAERPKGSFSTLEIQRTEQGDSAMYLCASSLEGGWSSYNEQFFGPGTRLTVL.

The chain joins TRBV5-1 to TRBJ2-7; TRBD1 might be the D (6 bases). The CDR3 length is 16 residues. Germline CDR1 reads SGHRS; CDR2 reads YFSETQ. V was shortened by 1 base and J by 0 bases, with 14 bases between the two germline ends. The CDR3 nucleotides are TGCGCCAGCAGCTTGATGCGCTCAGGGGCCTCCTACGAGCAGTACTTC. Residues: CASSLMRSGASYEQYF.

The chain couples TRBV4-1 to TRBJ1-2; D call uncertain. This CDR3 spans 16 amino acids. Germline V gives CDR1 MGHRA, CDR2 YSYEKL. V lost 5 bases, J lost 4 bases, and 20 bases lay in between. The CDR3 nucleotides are TGCGCCAGCAGCTCCCCGGGCGGGGTTAAGAGCTATGGCTACACCTTC. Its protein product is CASSSPGGVKSYGYTF.

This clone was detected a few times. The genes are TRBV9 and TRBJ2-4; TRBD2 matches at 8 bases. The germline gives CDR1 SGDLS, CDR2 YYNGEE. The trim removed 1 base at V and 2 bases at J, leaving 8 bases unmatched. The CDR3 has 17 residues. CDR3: CASSVSGGEGTKNIQYF. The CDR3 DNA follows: TGTGCCAGCAGCGTATCGGGAGGGGAGGGAACCAAAAACATTCAGTACTTC. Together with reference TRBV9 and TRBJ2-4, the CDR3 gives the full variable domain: DSGVTQTPKHLITATGQRVTLRCSPRSGDLSVYWYQQSLDQGLQFLIQYYNGEERAKGNILERFSAQQFPDLHSELNLSSLELGDSALYFCASSVSGGEGTKNIQYFGAGTRLSVL.

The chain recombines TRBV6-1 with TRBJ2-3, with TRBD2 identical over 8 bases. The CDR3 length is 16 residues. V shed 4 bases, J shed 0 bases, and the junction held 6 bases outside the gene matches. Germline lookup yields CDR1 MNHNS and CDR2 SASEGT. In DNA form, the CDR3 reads TGTGCCAGCAGTGCCGGAGCGGGGGCCAGCACAGATACGCAGTATTTT. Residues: CASSAGAGASTDTQYF.

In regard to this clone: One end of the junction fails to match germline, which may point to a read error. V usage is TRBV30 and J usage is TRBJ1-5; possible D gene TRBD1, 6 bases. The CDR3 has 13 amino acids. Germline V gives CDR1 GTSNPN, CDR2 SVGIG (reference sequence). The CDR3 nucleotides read TGTGCCTGGCGTGTAGGGGGGGCTCAGCCCCAGCATTTT. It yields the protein CAWRVGGAQPQHF. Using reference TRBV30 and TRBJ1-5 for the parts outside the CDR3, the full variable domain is SQTIHQWPATLVQPVGSPLSLECTVEGTSNPNLYWYRQAAGRGLQLLFYSVGIGQISSEVPQNLSASRPQDRQFILSSKKLLLSDSGFYLCAWRVGGAQPQHFGDGTRLSIL.

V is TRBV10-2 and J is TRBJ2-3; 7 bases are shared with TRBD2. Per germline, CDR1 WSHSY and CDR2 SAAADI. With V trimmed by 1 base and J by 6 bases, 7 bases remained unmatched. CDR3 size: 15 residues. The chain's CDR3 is CASSEYQRGVDTQYF. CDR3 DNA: TGCGCCAGCAGTGAGTATCAGCGGGGAGTGGATACGCAGTATTTT.

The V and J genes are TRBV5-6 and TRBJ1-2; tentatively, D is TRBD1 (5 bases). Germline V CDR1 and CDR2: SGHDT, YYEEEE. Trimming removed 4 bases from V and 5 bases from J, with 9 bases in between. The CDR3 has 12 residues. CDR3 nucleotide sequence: TGTGCCAGCAGCCTCCGGGGGTATGGCTACACCTTC. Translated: CASSLRGYGYTF.

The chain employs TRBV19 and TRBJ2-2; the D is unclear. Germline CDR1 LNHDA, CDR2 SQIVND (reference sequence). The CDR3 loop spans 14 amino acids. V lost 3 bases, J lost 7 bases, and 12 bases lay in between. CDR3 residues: CASSMQVRSGELFF. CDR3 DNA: TGTGCCAGTAGTATGCAGGTCAGAAGCGGGGAGCTGTTTTTT.

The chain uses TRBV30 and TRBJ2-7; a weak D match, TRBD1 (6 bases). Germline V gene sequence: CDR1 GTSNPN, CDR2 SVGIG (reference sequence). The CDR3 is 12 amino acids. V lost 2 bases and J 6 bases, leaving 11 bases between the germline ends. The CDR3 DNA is TGTGCCTGGAGTTCGGACAGCATCGAGCAGTACTTC. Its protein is CAWSSDSIEQYF. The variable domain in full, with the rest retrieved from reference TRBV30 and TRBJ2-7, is SQTIHQWPATLVQPVGSPLSLECTVEGTSNPNLYWYRQAAGRGLQLLFYSVGIGQISSEVPQNLSASRPQDRQFILSSKKLLLSDSGFYLCAWSSDSIEQYFGPGTRLTVT.

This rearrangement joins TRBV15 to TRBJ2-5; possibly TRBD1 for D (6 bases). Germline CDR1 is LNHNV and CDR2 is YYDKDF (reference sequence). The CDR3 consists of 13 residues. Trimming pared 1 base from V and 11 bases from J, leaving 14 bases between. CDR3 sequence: CATSRVQGGEQYF. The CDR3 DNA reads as TGTGCCACCAGCAGAGTACAGGGTGGAGAGCAGTACTTC.

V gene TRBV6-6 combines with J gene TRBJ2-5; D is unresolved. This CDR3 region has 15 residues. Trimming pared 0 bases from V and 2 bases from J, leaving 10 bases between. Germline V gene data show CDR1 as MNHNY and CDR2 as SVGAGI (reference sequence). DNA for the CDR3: TGTGCCAGCAGTTACTCAGCTCCAGGACAAGAGACCCAGTACTTC. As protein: CASSYSAPGQETQYF.

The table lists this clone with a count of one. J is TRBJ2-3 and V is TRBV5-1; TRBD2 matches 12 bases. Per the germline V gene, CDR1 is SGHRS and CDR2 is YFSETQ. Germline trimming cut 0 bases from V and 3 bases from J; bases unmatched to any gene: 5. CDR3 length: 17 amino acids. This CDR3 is CASSLGGTSGWTDTQYF. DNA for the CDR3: TGCGCCAGCAGCTTGGGGGGGACTAGCGGGTGGACAGATACGCAGTATTTT.